The 5 T cell receptor beta chains presented below share a single source sample, sequenced in a study of regulatory T cells in long-lasting Graves disease. Noted time point: newly diagnosed GD, antithyroid drugs for less than 3 months. Scientists built the TCR library using RNA that was extracted from PBMCs. Construction of TCR beta libraries relied on iRepertoire HTBI primers and on Arm-PCR targeting CDR3 regions. A single record per CDR3 protein comes from TCRdb applying MiXCR to the multiplex PCR reads. The data hold around 500,000 distinct CDR3 sequences, with approximately 13% observed a single time. These records were also assigned to another study, of T cells in Graves' hyperthyroidism and ophthalmopathy.

This sample comprised peripheral blood mononuclear cells (PBMCs), obtained at new diagnosis, from a patient treated with antithyroid drugs. The receptors here all came from a man in his thirties or forties with Graves disease.

This clonotype was seen repeatedly, ten times or more. V gene TRBV18 combines with J gene TRBJ2-1, with D tentatively TRBD2 (5 bases). Matching the DNA end better, TRBJ2-5 makes the J call doubtful. The CDR3 is 13 residues long. Germline V gives CDR1 KGHSH, CDR2 LQKENI. CDR3 nucleotide sequence: TGTGCCAGCTCCCCCGGGATTTCCGAGACCCAGTACTTC. Its protein is CASSPGISETQYF.

The rearrangement links TRBV6-2 or TRBV6-3 to TRBJ2-3; 9 nucleotides agree with TRBD2. J was trimmed by 5 bases and V by 6 bases; bases with no gene match: 9. CDR3 length: 15 residues. Per germline, CDR1 MNHEY and CDR2 SVGEGT. Here the CDR3 reads CASRSKSGRLDTQYF. In nucleotides, the CDR3 is TGTGCCAGCAGATCAAAGAGCGGGAGGTTAGATACGCAGTATTTT.

In its sample, this clonotype was seen many times. CDR3 residues: CAGLAGVNEQFF. CDR3 coding DNA: TGTGCCGGACTAGCGGGAGTTAATGAGCAGTTCTTC. The chain combines TRBV2 with TRBJ2-1; 13 bases are shared with TRBD2. The CDR3 is 12 residues long. Germline V gene lookup returns CDR1 SNHLY and CDR2 FYNNEI. The V gene end was trimmed by 11 bases and the J gene end by 7 bases; junction bases not matched to a gene: 2.

In this sample, this clonotype turned up many times. The chain has TRBV6-2 or TRBV6-3 and TRBJ2-1; 11 bases line up with TRBD2. Trimming cost V 6 bases and J 0 bases; bases outside gene matches: 7. Germline V gene lookup returns CDR1 MNHEY and CDR2 SVGEGT. The CDR3 totals 17 residues. CDR3 bases: TGTGCCAGCAGAAGTGGGACTAGCGGAGACTCCTACAATGAGCAGTTCTTC. Protein: CASRSGTSGDSYNEQFF.

This clonotype was observed a handful of times. A much larger clone lies one base from this, so it may be a read error. The chain employs TRBV29-1 and TRBJ2-1; 8 positions match TRBD1. Per germline, CDR1 SQVTM and CDR2 ANQGSEA. Trimming cost V 1 base and J 8 bases; bases outside gene matches: 10. The CDR3 loop spans 15 amino acids. CDR3 sequence: CSVEARDRMNDEQFF. In DNA form, the CDR3 reads TGCAGCGTTGAAGCCAGGGACAGGATGAACGATGAGCAGTTCTTC.